Below are 32 T cell receptor beta chains sequenced from a single sample in a study of CD8 T cells in ankylosing spondylitis. TCRdb used MiXCR to reprocess the 5' RACE reads, holding one entry per CDR3 protein. The sample includes about 340,000 distinct CDR3 sequences, roughly 14% seen only once; the top ten take roughly 1.1%. Material: blood, either unsorted or a sorted T cell fraction (not recorded which). The receptors derive from a male donor with ankylosing spondylitis or in good health (not recorded which).

This clonotype was picked up a small number of times. The chain combines TRBV5-1 with TRBJ2-2, with 13 bases that match TRBD2. This CDR3 region has 16 residues. Losses at the gene ends were 5 bases for V and 4 bases for J; bases not matched to a gene: 5. Germline V gene sequence: CDR1 SGHRS, CDR2 YFSETQ. Written as DNA, the CDR3 is TGCGCCAGCAGAACCGGGACTAGCGGGGTCACCGGGGAGCTGTTTTTT. Translation: CASRTGTSGVTGELFF.

The chain combines TRBV7-9 with TRBJ1-1; maybe TRBD1 (5 bases). Deletions cut 0 bases from V and 6 bases from J, with 14 bases between. The CDR3 extends over 15 amino acids. From germline, CDR1 is SEHNR and CDR2 FQNEAQ (reference sequence). The CDR3 loop reads CASSLATMRDAEAFF. The CDR3 DNA is TGTGCCAGCAGCTTAGCTACCATGCGGGACGCTGAAGCTTTCTTT.

This clonotype appeared a few times. This chain links TRBV4-2 with TRBJ1-4, with a tentative D call TRBD1 (6 bases). There are 15 residues in the CDR3. Trimming pared 4 bases from V and 8 bases from J, leaving 17 bases between. Germline CDR1 is LGHNA and CDR2 is YNFKEQ. The CDR3 coding sequence is TGTGCCAGCAGCCGGGGGGGCAGGGAGGACGAAAAACTGTTTTTT. It codes for CASSRGGREDEKLFF.

This clonotype was picked up a small number of times. For the CDR3, the DNA is TGTGCCAGCTCACTATCCGGCGGACCGAACACCGGGGAGCTGTTTTTT. Translated: CASSLSGGPNTGELFF. This chain joins TRBV18 and TRBJ2-2; D unclear. CDR3 length equals 16 residues. The germline gives CDR1 KGHSH, CDR2 LQKENI. The ends were cut back, 4 bases at V and 0 bases at J, with 12 bases in the middle.

This clonotype was seen only a few times. V is TRBV11-2 and J is TRBJ2-3; no clear D. Germline CDR1 reads SGHAT; CDR2 reads FQNNGV. The CDR3 runs to 16 residues. Trimming stripped 1 base from V and 0 bases from J, with 11 bases between. The CDR3 is CASSLVGTFSTDTQYF. Here the CDR3 DNA reads TGTGCCAGCAGCTTAGTAGGCACCTTCAGCACAGATACGCAGTATTTT.

This clonotype has only a few counts. Written as DNA, the CDR3 is TGTGCCAGCAGCTTAGGCTCAATAGAAAAACTGTTTTTT. It encodes CASSLGSIEKLFF. The V and J genes are TRBV11-2 and TRBJ1-4; no reliable D call. V lost 1 base to trimming and J lost 8 bases, with 8 bases between them. There are 13 residues in the CDR3. The germline CDR1 and CDR2 sequences are SGHAT and FQNNGV. Variable domain in full (rest from reference TRBV11-2 and TRBJ1-4): EAGVAQSPRYKIIEKRQSVAFWCNPISGHATLYWYQQILGQGPKLLIQFQNNGVVDDSQLPKDRFSAERLKGVDSTLKIQPAKLEDSAVYLCASSLGSIEKLFFGSGTQLSVL.

In its sample, this clonotype was seen a few times. The V call is TRBV5-8, the J call TRBJ1-1; D gene ambiguous. From germline, CDR1 is SGHTS and CDR2 YDEGEE. Trimming shortened V by 4 bases and J by 7 bases, and 14 bases separated the two germline ends. The CDR3 is 13 amino acids. For the CDR3, the DNA is TGTGCCAGCAGCCTGAGACGGATAATTGAAGCTTTCTTT. Protein sequence: CASSLRRIIEAFF. The full variable domain, with the rest looked up from reference TRBV5-8 and TRBJ1-1, is EAGVTQSPTHLIKTRGQQATLRCSPISGHTSVYWYQQALGLGLQFLLWYDEGEERNRGNFPPRFSGRQFPNYSSELNVNALELEDSALYLCASSLRRIIEAFFGQGTRLTVV.

In its sample, this clonotype was seen many times. This chain links TRBV3-1 with TRBJ2-2; D unresolved. The CDR3 runs 13 residues. V shed 3 bases and J shed 2 bases, with 4 bases lying between them. In germline, CDR1 is LGHDT, CDR2 YNNKEL (reference sequence). CDR3 sequence: CASSHLNTGELFF. CDR3 nucleotides: TGTGCCAGCAGCCACCTTAACACCGGGGAGCTGTTTTTT. Using reference TRBV3-1 and TRBJ2-2 for the parts outside the CDR3, the full variable domain is DTAVSQTPKYLVTQMGNDKSIKCEQNLGHDTMYWYKQDSKKFLKIMFSYNNKELIINETVPNRFSPKSPDKAHLNLHINSLELGDSAVYFCASSHLNTGELFFGEGSRLTVL.

The J gene is TRBJ2-1, the V gene TRBV4-1; weak D call: TRBD2 (6 bases). Germline CDR1 reads MGHRA; CDR2 reads YSYEKL. Trimming cost V 0 bases and J 4 bases, with 16 bases left between them. The CDR3 covers 17 residues. CDR3 in DNA: TGCGCCAGCAGCCAAGAGGGGCGGGGTTGGGAGTACAATGAGCAGTTCTTC. As protein: CASSQEGRGWEYNEQFF.

The V call is TRBV20-1, the J call TRBJ2-7, with D perhaps TRBD1 or TRBD2 (5 bases each). V lost 0 bases, J lost 0 bases, and 12 bases lay in between. Germline V CDR1 and CDR2: DFQATT, SNEGSKA (reference sequence). The CDR3 sequence is 15 residues long. The CDR3 coding sequence is TGCAGTGCTAGAGACCCGGGACGTAGCTCCTACGAGCAGTACTTC. The encoded protein is CSARDPGRSSYEQYF.

In this sample, this clonotype turned up many times. The rearrangement uses TRBV16 and TRBJ1-1, with TRBD1 identical over 7 bases. This CDR3 is built from 14 residues. Germline-derived CDR1 and CDR2 are KGHSY and FQNENV. The J segment lost 2 bases and the V segment lost 4 bases, leaving 4 bases of the junction unmatched. This CDR3 is CASSLDRSNTEAFF. CDR3 DNA: TGTGCCAGCAGCCTGGACAGGAGCAACACTGAAGCTTTCTTT.

This clonotype appeared many times. The V gene is TRBV29-1, the J gene TRBJ1-2; no clear D. V gave up 2 bases and J gave up 2 bases, with 6 bases separating them. The germline gives CDR1 SQVTM, CDR2 ANQGSEA. This CDR3 is 12 amino acids long. The CDR3 sequence is CSVETENYGYTF. For the CDR3, the DNA is TGCAGCGTTGAAACCGAGAACTATGGCTACACCTTC.

This clonotype was counted ten times or more. The chain is built from TRBV4-1 and TRBJ1-4; 10 bases are a match to TRBD1. The CDR3 sequence is 13 residues long. The junction had 6 bases not matched to a gene; V was cut back by 6 bases and J by 11 bases. Germline CDR1 and CDR2: MGHRA and YSYEKL. CDR3 coding DNA: TGCGCCAGCAGACGACAGGGGGCAGAGAAACTGTTTTTT. The encoded protein is CASRRQGAEKLFF.

The chain is built from TRBV25-1 and TRBJ2-5; no definite D call. V dropped 2 bases and J dropped 7 bases, with 17 bases sitting between them. The CDR3 runs 15 residues. Per germline, CDR1 MGHDK and CDR2 SYGVNS. The DNA of the CDR3 is TGTGCCAGCAGTGAAACCACCCGACTCAAGGGGACCCAGTACTTC. Residues: CASSETTRLKGTQYF.

This chain links TRBV20-1 with TRBJ2-2, with TRBD2 identical over 10 bases. Looked up from germline, CDR1 is DFQATT and CDR2 is SNEGSKA (reference sequence). With 5 bases clipped from V and 2 bases from J, the junction kept 5 bases outside the gene matches. This CDR3 has 15 amino acids. The CDR3 here is CSARIAGGNTGELFF. In DNA form, the CDR3 reads TGCAGTGCTCGCATAGCGGGAGGAAACACCGGGGAGCTGTTTTTT.

This clonotype was observed a few times. The chain carries TRBV29-1 and TRBJ2-1; the match to TRBD2 covers 13 bases. The junction had 4 bases not matched to a gene; V was cut back by 7 bases and J by 4 bases. Germline CDR1 and CDR2: SQVTM and ANQGSEA. This CDR3 has 14 amino acids. The CDR3 reads CSAQLAGGYNEQFF. CDR3 nucleotide sequence: TGCAGCGCCCAACTAGCGGGAGGGTACAATGAGCAGTTCTTC.

The CDR3 loop reads CASSELSVGQFF. DNA of the CDR3: TGCGCCAGCAGTGAACTGAGCGTAGGGCAGTTCTTC. The rearrangement links TRBV10-1 to TRBJ2-1; D is unclear. In germline, CDR1 is WNHNN, CDR2 SYGVQD (reference sequence). The CDR3 totals 12 residues. V was clipped by 3 bases and J by 12 bases, with 12 bases between them.

This clonotype was counted a single time. This chain uses TRBV19 with TRBJ1-1; 7 nucleotides agree with TRBD1. This CDR3 contains 14 residues. Germline values: CDR1 LNHDA, CDR2 SQIVND (reference sequence). Trimming removed 6 bases from V and 4 bases from J; junction bases left unmatched: 8. CDR3 sequence (DNA): TGTGCCAGTAGGTACAGGGGTGGGGGCACTGAAGCTTTCTTT. This gives the protein CASRYRGGGTEAFF.

The chain carries TRBV5-8 and TRBJ2-7; possibly TRBD2 for D (6 bases). The CDR3 consists of 15 residues. The ends were cut back, 4 bases at V and 0 bases at J, with 14 bases in the middle. In germline, CDR1 is SGHTS, CDR2 YDEGEE. The CDR3 DNA reads TGTGCCAGCAGCCCGGACGGCGGGGACTCCTACGAGCAGTACTTC. The encoded protein is CASSPDGGDSYEQYF.

The V call is TRBV3-1, the J call TRBJ1-2; D is ambiguous. V was shortened by 4 bases and J by 8 bases, with 14 bases between the two germline ends. The CDR3 sequence is 13 residues long. In germline, CDR1 is LGHDT, CDR2 YNNKEL (reference sequence). CDR3 coding DNA: TGTGCCAGCAGCCCCTGGGCAGGAGAGGGCTACACCTTC. Translated: CASSPWAGEGYTF.

This clonotype was seen many times. V and J are TRBV29-1 and TRBJ1-4; D may be TRBD1 (5 bases). The germline V gene encodes CDR1 SQVTM and CDR2 ANQGSEA. Trimming took 5 bases from V and 8 from J, leaving 12 bases between them. This CDR3 has 12 residues. CDR3 loop: CSVIGGGEKLFF. As DNA, the CDR3 is TGCAGCGTTATCGGGGGAGGCGAAAAACTGTTTTTT. The full variable domain, its missing parts supplied by reference TRBV29-1 and TRBJ1-4, is SAVISQKPSRDICQRGTSLTIQCQVDSQVTMMFWYRQQPGQSLTLIATANQGSEATYESGFVIDKFPISRPNLTFSTLTVSNMSPEDSSIYLCSVIGGGEKLFFGSGTQLSVL.

The chain uses TRBV3-1 and TRBJ2-5; 8 bases align to TRBD2. V shed 6 bases, J shed 7 bases, and the junction held 13 bases outside the gene matches. The CDR3 is 15 amino acids. Per germline, CDR1 LGHDT and CDR2 YNNKEL (reference sequence). The CDR3 bases are TGTGCCAGCAGAAATAGCGGGGTCGCCCGGGGGACCCAGTACTTC. The encoded protein is CASRNSGVARGTQYF.

The V and J genes are TRBV5-1 and TRBJ2-5, with no clear D. Germline V CDR1 and CDR2: SGHRS, YFSETQ. V lost 7 bases and J lost 3, with 10 bases in between. This CDR3 region has 12 residues. The CDR3 DNA sequence: TGCGCCAGCGGGATCGCGGAAGAGACCCAGTACTTC. Its protein is CASGIAEETQYF.

The CDR3 coding sequence is TGCGCCACCTCCCGGGGAGACGGTTACACCGGGGAGCTGTTTTTT. This codes for CATSRGDGYTGELFF. The chain uses TRBV4-1 and TRBJ2-2; D perhaps matches TRBD2 (5 bases). CDR1 is MGHRA, CDR2 YSYEKL, per germline. Between the trimmed V and J ends, which lost 10 bases and 3 bases, there was a span of 18 bases. The CDR3 extends over 15 amino acids.

The rearrangement links TRBV10-1 to TRBJ1-1; 7 bases are shared with TRBD1. The CDR3 sequence is 15 residues long. From germline, CDR1 is WNHNN and CDR2 SYGVQD (reference sequence). Trimming took 6 bases from V and 3 from J; bases not matched to a gene: 10. The CDR3: CASRRTGTADTEAFF. CDR3 in DNA: TGCGCCAGCAGGAGAACCGGGACAGCCGACACTGAAGCTTTCTTT.

The rearrangement joins TRBV5-1 to TRBJ2-1; D gene uncertain. This CDR3 region has 12 residues. V shed 4 bases and J shed 8 bases, with 10 bases lying between them. Germline V lookup: CDR1 SGHRS, CDR2 YFSETQ. The CDR3 loop reads CASSPNRDEQFF. For the CDR3, the DNA is TGCGCCAGCAGCCCGAACCGGGATGAGCAGTTCTTC.

For the CDR3, the DNA is TGCAGCGTTGTCGCGCGGGGTTCCTACAATGAGCAGTTCTTC. Its protein is CSVVARGSYNEQFF. This sequence joins TRBV29-1 and TRBJ2-1; possible D gene TRBD2, 6 bases. The CDR3 length is 14 residues. V dropped 4 bases and J dropped 1 base, with 11 bases sitting between them. The germline V gene encodes CDR1 SQVTM and CDR2 ANQGSEA.

The chain uses TRBV27 and TRBJ1-2; no definite D call. The germline gives CDR1 MNHEY, CDR2 SMNVEV (reference sequence). The CDR3 covers 13 residues. V dropped 2 bases and J dropped 7 bases, with 11 bases sitting between them. The CDR3 sequence: CASSLRPRSGYTF. The CDR3 coding sequence is TGTGCCAGCAGTTTACGCCCGAGAAGTGGCTACACCTTC.

The rearrangement joins TRBV5-4 to TRBJ2-5, with TRBD1 as a possible D gene (6 bases). Trimming cost V 3 bases and J 5 bases, with 14 bases left between them. The CDR3 spans 14 residues. The germline CDR1 and CDR2 sequences are SGHNT and YYREEE (reference sequence). The CDR3 nucleotides are TGTGCCAGCAGCTCTGAAGGGGGAGAGGAGACCCAGTACTTC. It codes for CASSSEGGEETQYF.

The chain combines TRBV15 with TRBJ2-3; no clear D. The V end lost 3 bases, the J end lost 8 bases, and 18 bases lay between the germline ends. In germline, CDR1 is LNHNV, CDR2 YYDKDF (reference sequence). The CDR3 length is 15 residues. CDR3 bases: TGTGCCACCAGCAGGGGTGCCCTCCTTGGCGGTACGCAGTATTTT. Its protein product is CATSRGALLGGTQYF. Filled out from reference TRBV15 and TRBJ2-3, the complete variable domain reads DAMVIQNPRYQVTQFGKPVTLSCSQTLNHNVMYWYQQKSSQAPKLLFHYYDKDFNNEADTPDNFQSRRPNTSFCFLDIRSPGLGDTAMYLCATSRGALLGGTQYFGPGTRLTVL.

This clonotype showed up just a few times. This rearrangement joins TRBV7-6 to TRBJ2-1; TRBD2 matches at 8 bases. Germline V gene lookup returns CDR1 SGHVS and CDR2 FNYEAQ. With V trimmed by 7 bases and J by 9 bases, 8 bases remained unmatched. The CDR3 spans 13 residues. Here the CDR3 reads CASTPGGGTEQFF. The CDR3 coding sequence is TGTGCCAGCACTCCCGGGGGGGGCACTGAGCAGTTCTTC.

This clonotype was recorded many times. V usage is TRBV12-3 or TRBV12-4 and J usage is TRBJ1-3; D is unclear. The CDR3 has 14 residues. V gave up 8 bases and J gave up 0 bases, with 11 bases separating them. The CDR3 bases are TGTGCCAGCGATCGAGAAACCTCTGGAAACACCATATATTTT. Its translation is CASDRETSGNTIYF.